The 14 T cell receptor beta chains presented below share a single source sample, sequenced in a study of blood T cells in healthy people across ages (dated by TCRdb to the mid-2010s). Libraries came from 5' RACE. Sequencing was carried out with an Illumina HiSeq 2500. A second roughly 6 to 12 cycle PCR used a sample-barcoded 5' primer and a J-beta primer mix. The raw public reads went through TCRdb reprocessing: fastp at Q25, MiXCR clone calling, in-frame beta chains kept. Each record represents a unique CDR3 protein, reported with the most common genes and DNA among its rows. The sample table holds approximately 1,000,000 distinct CDR3 sequences, of which 35% to 40% were seen once. The ten largest clonotypes hold around 14% of the sample. Input material: blood. The receptors stem from a man aged 18 to 29 in good health.

A note on this clonotype: An end of the junction does not agree with germline; a read error may underlie this. This chain links TRBV4-2 with TRBJ2-3; 8 bases match TRBD1. CDR1 and CDR2 from the germline V gene are LGHNA and YNFKEQ. The CDR3 length is 15 residues. The CDR3 coding sequence is TGTGCCAGCAGCCAACCCGGACAGGGCGCAGATGCGCAGTATTTT. Protein sequence: CASSQPGQGADAQYF.

The chain recombines TRBV18 with TRBJ1-1; D perhaps matches TRBD1 (5 bases). This CDR3 has 15 amino acids. Trimming stripped 3 bases from V and 1 base from J, with 12 bases between. CDR1 is KGHSH and CDR2 is LQKENI in the germline V gene. The CDR3 loop is CASSPNAGRNTEAFF. The DNA of the CDR3 is TGTGCCAGCTCACCGAATGCAGGGAGGAACACTGAAGCTTTCTTT.

This clonotype has only a few counts. The rearrangement uses TRBV28 and TRBJ1-2; no firm D call. The CDR3 loop spans 12 amino acids. Germline V lookup: CDR1 MDHEN, CDR2 SYDVKM. V was cut by 10 bases and J by 3 bases, with 12 bases left in between. The CDR3 here is CATSPTDYGYTF. The CDR3 DNA follows: TGTGCCACTAGTCCAACGGACTATGGCTACACCTTC.

This clonotype was picked up one time. The genes are TRBV5-1 and TRBJ1-2; 7 nucleotides match TRBD1. V trimming: 4 bases; J trimming: 7 bases; junction bases outside the gene matches: 7. The CDR3 is 13 residues long. Germline V gene sequence: CDR1 SGHRS, CDR2 YFSETQ. CDR3 sequence reads: CASSAGQRFGYTF. Written as DNA, the CDR3 is TGCGCCAGCAGCGCGGGACAGAGATTTGGCTACACCTTC.

The chain couples TRBV29-1 to TRBJ1-2; perhaps TRBD1 as D (5 bases). V dropped 8 bases and J dropped 4 bases, with 17 bases sitting between them. Per germline, CDR1 SQVTM and CDR2 ANQGSEA. The CDR3 is made up of 13 amino acids. As DNA, the CDR3 is TGCAGCATAACTTCCAGGGACCTCTATGGCTACACCTTC. Amino acid sequence: CSITSRDLYGYTF.

This clonotype was detected a few times. The V gene is TRBV20-1, the J gene TRBJ2-5; 7 bases fit TRBD1. The CDR3 runs to 16 residues. Germline-derived CDR1 and CDR2 are DFQATT and SNEGSKA (reference sequence). Trimming took 5 bases from V and 2 from J; bases not matched to a gene: 14. The CDR3 region has the DNA TGCAGTGCTGCCGGAAACAGGGGCCCGAGTCAAGAGACCCAGTACTTC. Translated: CSAAGNRGPSQETQYF.

This clonotype has a count of ten or more. The chain combines TRBV9 with TRBJ2-3; D is possibly TRBD1 (5 bases). The CDR3 spans 15 residues. V lost 0 bases to trimming and J lost 2 bases, with 10 bases between them. CDR1 and CDR2 (germline): SGDLS, YYNGEE. The CDR3: CASSVDVGPTDTQYF. In DNA, the CDR3 is TGTGCCAGCAGCGTAGACGTGGGGCCCACAGATACGCAGTATTTT. The whole variable domain, filled in from reference TRBV9 and TRBJ2-3, reads DSGVTQTPKHLITATGQRVTLRCSPRSGDLSVYWYQQSLDQGLQFLIQYYNGEERAKGNILERFSAQQFPDLHSELNLSSLELGDSALYFCASSVDVGPTDTQYFGPGTRLTVL.

Points on this clonotype: One end of the junction fails to match germline, which may point to a read error. The V gene is TRBV7-9, the J gene TRBJ2-7, with 8 bases that match TRBD1. This CDR3 has 14 residues. Germline V gives CDR1 SEHNR, CDR2 FQNEAQ (reference sequence). The CDR3 spells CASSFRDRSFEQYF. The CDR3 DNA reads as TGTGCCAGCAGTTTTCGGGACAGGTCCTTCGAGCAGTACTTC.

V and J are TRBV6-2 or TRBV6-3 and TRBJ2-4; D is perhaps TRBD1 (5 bases). The CDR3 has 13 residues. Trimming took off 2 bases at V and 7 bases at J, with 9 bases between the two ends. Germline CDR1 MNHEY, CDR2 SVGEGT. CDR3 residues: CASSYGAQNIQYF. CDR3 DNA sequence: TGTGCCAGCAGTTACGGGGCCCAGAACATTCAGTACTTC.

There are a few counts of this clonotype. The chain uses TRBV5-1 and TRBJ2-7; 7 bases agree with TRBD1. V trimming: 4 bases; J trimming: 5 bases; junction bases outside the gene matches: 9. The CDR3 has 14 residues. Germline V gene lookup returns CDR1 SGHRS and CDR2 YFSETQ. Here the CDR3 DNA reads TGCGCCAGCAGCAACCGACAGGGTAGTGACGAGCAGTACTTC. Protein: CASSNRQGSDEQYF. The whole variable domain, filled in from reference TRBV5-1 and TRBJ2-7, reads KAGVTQTPRYLIKTRGQQVTLSCSPISGHRSVSWYQQTPGQGLQFLFEYFSETQRNKGNFPGRFSGRQFSNSRSEMNVSTLELGDSALYLCASSNRQGSDEQYFGPGTRLTVT.

This clonotype was detected a few times. The chain links TRBV24-1 to TRBJ2-1, with D hard to call. CDR1 is KGHDR and CDR2 is SFDVKD in the germline V gene. The V and J ends lost 1 base and 6 bases respectively, with 6 bases between them. This CDR3 has 13 amino acids. CDR3 nucleotide sequence: TGTGCCACCAGTGATTTTCACAGCAATGAGCAGTTCTTC. As protein: CATSDFHSNEQFF.

The DNA for the CDR3 is TGCGCCAGCGCCCGGACAGTTAGCAATCAGCCCCAGCATTTT. Translating it yields CASARTVSNQPQHF. The chain couples TRBV4-1 to TRBJ1-5; tentative D call: TRBD1 (6 bases). The ends were cut back, 8 bases at V and 0 bases at J, with 11 bases in the middle. Germline CDR1 is MGHRA and CDR2 is YSYEKL. The CDR3 has 14 amino acids.

Comment on this clonotype: At one of its ends the junction is not consistent with the germline gene, which may arise from a read error. CDR3 region: CTSYSGERGEQFF. The CDR3, as DNA: TGTACCAGCTACTCGGGAGAACGGGGTGAGCAGTTCTTC. The chain carries TRBV12-3 or TRBV12-4 and TRBJ2-1; a possible D gene is TRBD2 (6 bases). The CDR3 extends over 13 amino acids.

The table lists this clonotype with a few counts. The chain couples TRBV7-9 to TRBJ1-5, with D tentatively TRBD1 (6 bases). Trimming shortened V by 6 bases and J by 6 bases, and 15 bases separated the two germline ends. The germline CDR1 and CDR2 sequences are SEHNR and FQNEAQ (reference sequence). This CDR3 is built from 14 residues. CDR3 in DNA: TGTGCCAGCAGTCATACAGGGCTGGGTCAGCCCCAGCATTTT. It specifies CASSHTGLGQPQHF.